Below are 24 T cell receptor beta chains sequenced from a single sample in a study of beta chain features in type 1 diabetes. Study-wide results and caveats: In every one of the four CD4+ subsets, TCRB CDR3s were moderately but significantly shorter in Type 1 diabetes patients.

These receptors have no identified antigens. Every isolated RNA sample was fully reverse transcribed, so sequencing captured expressed TCRB transcripts. The method was immunoSEQ multiplex PCR; TCRdb's version includes in-frame clones alone and lacks a portion of them. The sample holds 300,000 to 350,000 clones, 9.3% seen once. The sample was central memory CD4+ T cells from blood. The receptors here all came from a man aged 25 to 45 with type 1 diabetes.

This clone has ten or more counts. The chain recombines TRBV5-1 with TRBJ2-3, with D possibly TRBD1 on 6 matching bases. The CDR3 totals 14 residues. Germline CDR1 is SGHRS and CDR2 is YFSETQ. V was clipped by 4 bases and J by 4 bases, with 13 bases between them. CDR3: CASSIGQQADTQYF. In DNA form, the CDR3 reads TGCGCCAGCAGCATAGGACAGCAAGCAGATACGCAGTATTTT.

This clone was counted a few times. The identical CDR3 is also encoded by other nucleotide sequences in the sample. The V and J genes are TRBV27 and TRBJ2-5; D is uncertain. The CDR3 is 13 amino acids. The V end was cut by 5 bases, the J end by 1 base, with 8 bases between. Per germline, CDR1 MNHEY and CDR2 SMNVEV (reference sequence). The CDR3 sequence is CASSPPSQETQYF. CDR3 DNA sequence: TGTGCCAGCAGTCCCCCCAGCCAAGAGACCCAGTACTTC.

This CDR3 reads CASSPGIGAYGYTF. CDR3 in DNA: TGTGCCAGCAGTCCAGGGATTGGGGCCTATGGCTACACCTTC. This rearrangement joins TRBV5-6 to TRBJ1-2; maybe TRBD1 (5 bases). The ends were cut back, 5 bases at V and 4 bases at J, with 15 bases in the middle. The germline gives CDR1 SGHDT, CDR2 YYEEEE. The CDR3 has 14 amino acids. Using reference TRBV5-6 and TRBJ1-2 for the parts outside the CDR3, the full variable domain is DAGVTQSPTHLIKTRGQQVTLRCSPKSGHDTVSWYQQALGQGPQFIFQYYEEEERQRGNFPDRFSGHQFPNYSSELNVNALLLGDSALYLCASSPGIGAYGYTFGSGTRLTVV.

This clone was counted between two and nine times. The CDR3 spells CASSLQDTEAFF. CDR3 nucleotide sequence: TGTGCCAGCTCACTTCAGGACACTGAAGCTTTCTTT. The V gene is TRBV18, the J gene TRBJ1-1; no clear D gene. The CDR3 is made up of 12 amino acids. In germline, CDR1 is KGHSH, CDR2 LQKENI. Deletions cut 4 bases from V and 3 bases from J, with 6 bases between.

This clone was detected ten times or more. The V and J genes are TRBV7-2 and TRBJ2-5, with a weak D call TRBD1 (8 bases). Germline assignment: CDR1 SGHTA and CDR2 FQGNSA. The CDR3 consists of 15 residues. V lost 5 bases, J lost 5 bases, and 18 bases lay in between. CDR3 nucleotide sequence: TGTGCCAGCAGCCCGATAACAGGGGGGGGTGAGACCCAGTACTTC. Translating it yields CASSPITGGGETQYF.

CDR3 residues: CASRYGLNLDTEAFF. For the CDR3, the DNA is TGTGCCAGCAGGTATGGACTTAACCTGGACACTGAAGCTTTCTTT. The chain uses TRBV6-5 and TRBJ1-1; no clear D. V was shortened by 6 bases and J by 3 bases, with 17 bases between the two germline ends. The germline CDR1 and CDR2 sequences are MNHEY and SVGAGI. The CDR3 has 15 amino acids.

In its sample, this clone was seen many times. DNA of the CDR3: TGTGCCAGCAGTTCCCCTAGCGGGGGAGCTAGCCACCAAGAGACCCAGTACTTC. It is translated as CASSSPSGGASHQETQYF. The chain employs TRBV7-2 and TRBJ2-5; 10 positions agree with TRBD2. The length of the CDR3 is 18 residues. Germline V CDR1 and CDR2: SGHTA, FQGNSA. With 6 bases clipped from V and 0 bases from J, the junction kept 13 bases outside the gene matches.

The V call is TRBV19, the J call TRBJ1-5, with 7 positions matching TRBD1. CDR3 length: 13 amino acids. CDR1 is LNHDA and CDR2 is SQIVND in the germline V gene (reference sequence). Germline trimming cut 4 bases from V and 11 bases from J; bases unmatched to any gene: 8. The CDR3 protein is CASSRRDSRSQHF. CDR3 bases: TGTGCCAGTAGTAGGAGGGACAGCCGGTCCCAGCATTTT.

The chain couples TRBV27 to TRBJ2-7; D is possibly TRBD1 (5 bases). V was clipped by 3 bases and J by 5 bases, with 11 bases between them. This CDR3 contains 13 residues. Germline CDR1 is MNHEY and CDR2 is SMNVEV (reference sequence). This chain's CDR3 is CASSLARAHEQYF. CDR3 in DNA: TGTGCCAGCAGTTTGGCCAGGGCCCACGAGCAGTACTTC.

This clone appeared a few times. CDR3 loop: CASSFEGGRQETQYF. The CDR3 DNA reads TGTGCCAGCAGCTTCGAGGGGGGCCGCCAAGAGACCCAGTACTTC. This sequence joins TRBV11-2 and TRBJ2-5, with D possibly being TRBD1 or TRBD2 (6 bases each). In germline, CDR1 is SGHAT, CDR2 FQNNGV. V shed 3 bases and J shed 1 base, with 12 bases lying between them. This CDR3 is 15 amino acids long.

The CDR3 sequence: CASSPAGWGGNTEAFF. CDR3 nucleotide sequence: TGTGCCAGCAGCCCCGCCGGTTGGGGGGGCAACACTGAAGCTTTCTTT. The chain recombines TRBV9 with TRBJ1-1; tentative D call: TRBD1 (6 bases). CDR1 is SGDLS and CDR2 is YYNGEE in the germline V gene. V lost 4 bases and J lost 2, with 18 bases in between. The CDR3 length is 16 residues.

This sequence joins TRBV5-4 and TRBJ2-7; TRBD2 matches at 7 bases. Germline-derived CDR1 and CDR2 are SGHNT and YYREEE (reference sequence). Germline trimming cut 3 bases from V and 4 bases from J; bases unmatched to any gene: 7. The CDR3 sequence is 14 residues long. For the CDR3, the DNA is TGTGCCAGCAGCTCCGGACTAGTCGATTACGAGCAGTACTTC. Translated, it gives CASSSGLVDYEQYF.

This clone was counted between two and nine times. The chain employs TRBV6-5 and TRBJ2-7; no definite D call. This CDR3 contains 13 residues. Trimming removed 5 bases from V and 7 bases from J, with 15 bases in between. The germline V gene encodes CDR1 MNHEY and CDR2 SVGAGI. CDR3 loop: CASSTPGVREQYF. In nucleotides, the CDR3 is TGTGCCAGCAGTACTCCCGGAGTACGGGAGCAGTACTTC.

This clone was observed a handful of times. The chain has TRBV11-2 and TRBJ2-5; TRBD2 agrees at 14 bases. V gave up 4 bases and J gave up 2 bases; unmatched junction bases: 6. This CDR3 has 17 residues. Germline CDR1 SGHAT, CDR2 FQNNGV. This CDR3 reads CASSYGTSGGSQETQYF. The CDR3, as DNA: TGTGCCAGCAGCTATGGGACTAGCGGGGGTTCGCAAGAGACCCAGTACTTC. Drawing the rest from reference TRBV11-2 and TRBJ2-5, the complete variable domain is EAGVAQSPRYKIIEKRQSVAFWCNPISGHATLYWYQQILGQGPKLLIQFQNNGVVDDSQLPKDRFSAERLKGVDSTLKIQPAKLEDSAVYLCASSYGTSGGSQETQYFGPGTRLLVL.

A remark on this clone: This sample includes further DNA sequences coding for the same CDR3. This chain connects TRBV5-1 to TRBJ1-1; D unclear. CDR1 is SGHRS and CDR2 is YFSETQ in the germline V gene. There are 13 residues in the CDR3. V was pared by 0 bases and J by 1 base, with 4 bases between. For the CDR3, the DNA is TGCGCCAGCAGCTTGGCGGGGAACACTGAAGCTTTCTTT. It yields the protein CASSLAGNTEAFF.

This clone occurred a few times. This chain connects TRBV2 to TRBJ1-5; D is unresolved. The CDR3 contains 14 residues. V was clipped by 2 bases and J by 0 bases, with 5 bases between them. From germline, CDR1 is SNHLY and CDR2 FYNNEI. The CDR3 sequence: CASSEWSSNQPQHF. For the CDR3, the DNA is TGTGCCAGCAGTGAATGGAGTAGCAATCAGCCCCAGCATTTT.

This clone was seen a few times. The V gene is TRBV5-4, the J gene TRBJ1-1; D is unclear. Germline CDR1 SGHNT, CDR2 YYREEE (reference sequence). This CDR3 is built from 14 residues. Trimming removed 0 bases at V and 1 base at J, with 7 bases between. The CDR3, as DNA: TGTGCCAGCAGCTTGGCGAGCAAGAACACTGAAGCTTTCTTT. Translated, it gives CASSLASKNTEAFF. Using reference TRBV5-4 and TRBJ1-1 for the parts outside the CDR3, the full variable domain is ETGVTQSPTHLIKTRGQQVTLRCSSQSGHNTVSWYQQALGQGPQFIFQYYREEENGRGNFPPRFSGLQFPNYSSELNVNALELDDSALYLCASSLASKNTEAFFGQGTRLTVV.

The chain carries TRBV7-2 and TRBJ2-3; 11 bases align to TRBD2. This CDR3 comprises 16 residues. With 7 bases clipped from V and 1 base from J, the junction kept 7 bases outside the gene matches. Germline V gene data show CDR1 as SGHTA and CDR2 as FQGNSA. The CDR3 here is CASTLNSGGGTDTQYF. As DNA, the CDR3 is TGTGCCAGCACTCTTAATAGCGGGGGGGGCACAGATACGCAGTATTTT.

This clone has only a few counts. CDR3 protein: CASSQDSRAWEQYF. CDR3 DNA: TGTGCCAGCTCCCAAGATAGTCGGGCGTGGGAGCAGTACTTC. V is TRBV18 and J is TRBJ2-7; D call uncertain. Germline CDR1 is KGHSH and CDR2 is LQKENI. V dropped 6 bases and J dropped 7 bases, with 19 bases sitting between them. The CDR3 sequence is 14 residues long.

This clone was counted between two and nine times. The chain joins TRBV6-6 to TRBJ2-7; the match to TRBD1 covers 8 bases. V shed 6 bases, J shed 7 bases, and the junction held 5 bases outside the gene matches. The germline gives CDR1 MNHNY, CDR2 SVGAGI (reference sequence). The CDR3 runs to 12 residues. The CDR3 bases are TGTGCCAGCAGATCGGACAGGGCTGAGCAGTACTTC. Its translation: CASRSDRAEQYF.

In regard to this clone: Other DNA sequences of this sample code for an identical CDR3. V and J are TRBV27 and TRBJ1-1; D not certain. Trimming removed 2 bases at V and 0 bases at J, with 7 bases between. Germline CDR1 reads MNHEY; CDR2 reads SMNVEV (reference sequence). The length of the CDR3 is 14 residues. CDR3 residues: CASSLRQMNTEAFF. As DNA, the CDR3 is TGTGCCAGCAGTTTACGGCAGATGAACACTGAAGCTTTCTTT.

The genes are TRBV29-1 and TRBJ1-4; the D is unclear. V was shortened by 6 bases and J by 3 bases, with 14 bases between the two germline ends. The CDR3 loop spans 14 amino acids. CDR1 is SQVTM and CDR2 is ANQGSEA in the germline V gene. The CDR3 is CSVPSGKANEKLFF. For the CDR3, the DNA is TGCAGCGTCCCGTCCGGGAAGGCTAATGAAAAACTGTTTTTT.

This clone was seen a few times. V gene TRBV11-2 combines with J gene TRBJ2-3; TRBD2 matches at 8 bases. The V gene's germline CDR1 is SGHAT and CDR2 FQNNGV. J lost 5 bases, V lost 1 base, and 8 bases had no gene match. The CDR3 contains 16 residues. The CDR3 DNA is TGTGCCAGCAGCTTAGGCACCGGGGGGGCCGTAGATACGCAGTATTTT. Its translation: CASSLGTGGAVDTQYF.

The CDR3 sequence: CASSRQLNTEAFF. In DNA, the CDR3 is TGTGCCAGCAGCAGACAGCTAAACACTGAAGCTTTCTTT. V and J are TRBV6-5 and TRBJ1-1, with D tentatively TRBD1 (5 bases). Trimming left V 6 bases short and J 2 bases short, with 10 bases between. The CDR3 is 13 residues long. Germline CDR1 is MNHEY and CDR2 is SVGAGI.